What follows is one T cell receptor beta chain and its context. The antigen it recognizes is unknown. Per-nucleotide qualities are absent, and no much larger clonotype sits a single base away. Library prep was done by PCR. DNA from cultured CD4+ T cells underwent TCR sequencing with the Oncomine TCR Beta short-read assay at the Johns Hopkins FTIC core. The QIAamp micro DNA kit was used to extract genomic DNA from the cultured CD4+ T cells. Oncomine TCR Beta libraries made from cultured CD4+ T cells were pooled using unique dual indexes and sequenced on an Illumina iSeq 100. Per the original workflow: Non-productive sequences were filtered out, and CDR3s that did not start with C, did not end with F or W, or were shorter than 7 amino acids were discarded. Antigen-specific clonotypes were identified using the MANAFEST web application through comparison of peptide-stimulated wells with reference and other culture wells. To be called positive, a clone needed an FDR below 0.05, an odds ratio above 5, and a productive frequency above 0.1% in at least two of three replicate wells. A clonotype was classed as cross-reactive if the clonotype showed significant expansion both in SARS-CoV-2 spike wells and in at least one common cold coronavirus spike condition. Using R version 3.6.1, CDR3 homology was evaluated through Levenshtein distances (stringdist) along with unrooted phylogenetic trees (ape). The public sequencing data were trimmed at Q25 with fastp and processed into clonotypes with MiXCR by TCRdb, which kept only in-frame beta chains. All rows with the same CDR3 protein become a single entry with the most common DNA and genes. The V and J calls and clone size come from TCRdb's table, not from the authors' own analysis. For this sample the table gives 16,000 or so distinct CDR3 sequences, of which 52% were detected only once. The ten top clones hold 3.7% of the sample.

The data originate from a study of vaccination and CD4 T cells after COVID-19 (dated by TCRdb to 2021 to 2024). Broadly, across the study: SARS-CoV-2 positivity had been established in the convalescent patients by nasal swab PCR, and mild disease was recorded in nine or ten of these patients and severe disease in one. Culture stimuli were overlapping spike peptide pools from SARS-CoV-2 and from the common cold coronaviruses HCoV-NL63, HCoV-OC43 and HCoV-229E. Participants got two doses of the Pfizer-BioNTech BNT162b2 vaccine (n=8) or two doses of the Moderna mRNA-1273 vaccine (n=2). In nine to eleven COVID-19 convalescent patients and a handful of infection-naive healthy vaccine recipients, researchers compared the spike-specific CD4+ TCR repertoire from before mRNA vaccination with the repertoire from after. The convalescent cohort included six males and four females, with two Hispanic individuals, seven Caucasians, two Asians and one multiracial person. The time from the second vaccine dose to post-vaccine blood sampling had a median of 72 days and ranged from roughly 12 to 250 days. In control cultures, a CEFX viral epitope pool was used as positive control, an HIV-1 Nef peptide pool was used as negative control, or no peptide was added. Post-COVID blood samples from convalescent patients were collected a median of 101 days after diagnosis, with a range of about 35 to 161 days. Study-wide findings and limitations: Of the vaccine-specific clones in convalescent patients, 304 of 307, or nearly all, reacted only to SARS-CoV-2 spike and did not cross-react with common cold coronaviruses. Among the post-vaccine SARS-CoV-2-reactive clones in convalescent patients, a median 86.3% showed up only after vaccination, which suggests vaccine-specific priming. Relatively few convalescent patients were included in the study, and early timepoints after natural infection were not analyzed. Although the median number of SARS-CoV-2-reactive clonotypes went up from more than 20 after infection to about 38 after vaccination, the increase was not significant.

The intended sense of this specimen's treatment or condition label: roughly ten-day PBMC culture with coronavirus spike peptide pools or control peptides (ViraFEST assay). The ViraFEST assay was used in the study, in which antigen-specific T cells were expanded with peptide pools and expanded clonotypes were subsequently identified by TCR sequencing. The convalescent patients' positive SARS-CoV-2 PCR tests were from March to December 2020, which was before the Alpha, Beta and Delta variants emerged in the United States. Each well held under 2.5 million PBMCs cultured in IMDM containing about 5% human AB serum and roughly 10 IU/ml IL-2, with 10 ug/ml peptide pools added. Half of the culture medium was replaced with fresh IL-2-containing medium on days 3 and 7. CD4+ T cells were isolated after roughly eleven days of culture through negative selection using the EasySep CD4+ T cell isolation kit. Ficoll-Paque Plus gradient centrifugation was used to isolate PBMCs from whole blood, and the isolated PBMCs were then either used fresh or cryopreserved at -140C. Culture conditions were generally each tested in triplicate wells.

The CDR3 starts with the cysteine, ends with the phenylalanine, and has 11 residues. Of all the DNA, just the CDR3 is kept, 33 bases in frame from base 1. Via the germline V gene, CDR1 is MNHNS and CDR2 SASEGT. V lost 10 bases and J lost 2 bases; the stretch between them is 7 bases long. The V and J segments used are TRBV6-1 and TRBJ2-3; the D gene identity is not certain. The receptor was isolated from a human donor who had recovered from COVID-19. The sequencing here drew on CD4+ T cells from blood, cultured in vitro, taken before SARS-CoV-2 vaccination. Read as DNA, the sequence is TGTGCCACCGCTCACACAGATACGCAGTATTTT. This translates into CATAHTDTQYF.